These 24 T cell receptor beta chains share one sample of origin, sequenced in a study of T cell responses to AZD1222 COVID-19 vaccine. The data were produced by immunoSEQ multiplex PCR, yet TCRdb's version contains in-frame clones alone and is incomplete. The sample lists tens of thousands of clones, roughly 90% seen once, with more than 2% in the top ten. Sequenced here: peripheral blood, sampled on day 0 of AZD1222 vaccination. Source of these receptors: an adult in good health.

V is TRBV21-1 and J is TRBJ1-6. TRBV21-1 is classified as a pseudogene. This CDR3 spans 16 amino acids. The CDR3 loop reads CASSTRLTPYNSPLHF. The CDR3 DNA follows: TGTGCCAGCAGCACCCGACTGACACCCTATAATTCACCCCTCCACTTT.

The rearrangement joins TRBV5-1 to TRBJ2-1; D not certain. V lost 2 bases to trimming and J lost 4 bases, with 7 bases between them. CDR3 length: 13 amino acids. The V gene's germline CDR1 is SGHRS and CDR2 YFSETQ. Written as DNA, the CDR3 is TGCGCCAGCAGCTTAGGATCGTACAATGAGCAGTTCTTC. Amino acid sequence: CASSLGSYNEQFF. Complete variable domain (other parts from reference TRBV5-1 and TRBJ2-1): KAGVTQTPRYLIKTRGQQVTLSCSPISGHRSVSWYQQTPGQGLQFLFEYFSETQRNKGNFPGRFSGRQFSNSRSEMNVSTLELGDSALYLCASSLGSYNEQFFGPGTRLTVL.

The chain employs TRBV6-4 and TRBJ2-1; perhaps TRBD2 as D (7 bases). CDR1 is MRHNA and CDR2 is SNTAGT in the germline V gene. The CDR3 has 15 amino acids. V was cut by 5 bases and J by 9 bases, with 20 bases left in between. CDR3 sequence (DNA): TGTGCCAGCAGTTCAGGGGTATTAGCGGGTTCTGAGCAGTTCTTC. Translating it yields CASSSGVLAGSEQFF.

This clone was recorded only once. J is TRBJ2-7 and V is TRBV6-5; perhaps D is TRBD1 or TRBD2 (5 bases each). Looked up from germline, CDR1 is MNHEY and CDR2 is SVGAGI. The CDR3 spans 15 residues. Trimming took off 4 bases at V and 6 bases at J, with 19 bases between the two ends. Written as DNA, the CDR3 is TGTGCCAGCAGTTCCTCCGGGGCGGTCGTAGGCGAGCAGTACTTC. Amino acids: CASSSSGAVVGEQYF.

J is TRBJ2-1 and V is TRBV5-1; 16 bases are a match to TRBD2. Germline trimming cut 7 bases from V and 1 base from J; bases unmatched to any gene: 5. The CDR3 has 17 residues. Looked up from germline, CDR1 is SGHRS and CDR2 is YFSETQ. CDR3 loop: CASEGTSGRASYNEQFF. The DNA of the CDR3 is TGCGCCAGCGAAGGGACTAGCGGGAGGGCTTCCTACAATGAGCAGTTCTTC. Supplemented by reference TRBV5-1 and TRBJ2-1, the full variable domain reads KAGVTQTPRYLIKTRGQQVTLSCSPISGHRSVSWYQQTPGQGLQFLFEYFSETQRNKGNFPGRFSGRQFSNSRSEMNVSTLELGDSALYLCASEGTSGRASYNEQFFGPGTRLTVL.

The chain employs TRBV6-1 and TRBJ1-2, with D unclear. The germline V gene has CDR1 MNHNS and CDR2 SASEGT. There are 14 residues in the CDR3. Trimming left V 0 bases short and J 8 bases short, with 13 bases between. CDR3 protein: CASSEATNSGGYTF. For the CDR3, the DNA is TGTGCCAGCAGTGAAGCCACGAACAGCGGCGGCTACACCTTC.

The sample holds one count of this clone. This chain connects TRBV3-1 (or the pseudogene TRBV3-2) to TRBJ2-1, with TRBD2 matching 9 bases. V gave up 0 bases and J gave up 7 bases; unmatched junction bases: 7. The germline V gene has CDR1 LGHDT and CDR2 YNNKEL (reference sequence). The CDR3 runs 16 residues. CDR3 nucleotide sequence: TGTGCCAGCAGCCAAGAACTAGCGGGCGGACATAATGAGCAGTTCTTC. Protein product: CASSQELAGGHNEQFF.

This clone was found once. The V gene is TRBV19, the J gene TRBJ2-5; 11 bases fit TRBD2. This CDR3 has 13 residues. The V and J ends lost 4 bases and 5 bases, in that order; junction bases with no gene match: 0. Per the germline V gene, CDR1 is LNHDA and CDR2 is SQIVND (reference sequence). CDR3 nucleotide sequence: TGTGCCAGTAGTACTAGCGGGGGGGAGACCCAGTACTTC. Its protein is CASSTSGGETQYF. The full variable domain, rest sourced from reference TRBV19 and TRBJ2-5, is DGGITQSPKYLFRKEGQNVTLSCEQNLNHDAMYWYRQDPGQGLRLIYYSQIVNDFQKGDIAEGYSVSREKKESFPLTVTSAQKNPTAFYLCASSTSGGETQYFGPGTRLLVL.

This chain connects TRBV27 to TRBJ2-7; possible D gene TRBD1, 6 bases. Germline V gene sequence: CDR1 MNHEY, CDR2 SMNVEV (reference sequence). V was trimmed by 6 bases and J by 5 bases, leaving 11 bases between them. The CDR3 loop spans 12 amino acids. CDR3 residues: CASRGRGNEQYF. The DNA of the CDR3 is TGTGCCAGCAGGGGCAGGGGAAACGAGCAGTACTTC.

Only one count was recorded for this clone. The chain carries TRBV5-1 and TRBJ1-6; a possible D gene is TRBD1 (5 bases). Looked up from germline, CDR1 is SGHRS and CDR2 is YFSETQ. Deletions cut 4 bases from V and 7 bases from J, with 18 bases between. This CDR3 contains 16 residues. CDR3 nucleotides: TGCGCCAGCAGCCGCGGCCTGGGCAGGGAAAATTCACCCCTCCACTTT. It encodes CASSRGLGRENSPLHF.

By share, this clone counts as medium-sized. This chain joins TRBV30 and TRBJ1-2; D possibly corresponds to TRBD1 (6 bases). The CDR3 is 14 residues long. CDR1 is GTSNPN, CDR2 SVGIG, per germline (reference sequence). V dropped 3 bases and J dropped 4 bases, with 15 bases sitting between them. CDR3 amino acids: CAWSRGDKGYGYTF. CDR3 nucleotides: TGTGCCTGGAGCCGAGGGGACAAAGGCTATGGCTACACCTTC.

A few counts support this clone. This chain links TRBV6-1 with TRBJ1-2; no firm D call. The CDR3 sequence is 11 residues long. Germline CDR1 and CDR2: MNHNS and SASEGT. V was cut by 3 bases and J by 5 bases, with 4 bases left in between. The CDR3 protein is CASSERYGYTF. CDR3 sequence (DNA): TGTGCCAGCAGTGAGAGGTATGGCTACACCTTC.

The chain combines TRBV6-1 with TRBJ1-4; a possible D gene is TRBD1 (6 bases). V was cut by 4 bases and J by 2 bases, with 14 bases left in between. The CDR3 length is 16 residues. CDR1 and CDR2 from the germline V gene are MNHNS and SASEGT. DNA for the CDR3: TGTGCCAGCAGTGCCCTCTGGGGGCCGACTAATGAAAAACTGTTTTTT. Translation gives CASSALWGPTNEKLFF.

In its sample, this clone was seen once. CDR3 sequence reads: CASSLGFLGAYSSYNEQFF. For the CDR3, the DNA is TGTGCCAGCAGCTTAGGGTTCCTGGGAGCCTACAGCTCCTACAATGAGCAGTTCTTC. The V and J genes are TRBV7-2 and TRBJ2-1, with D possibly matching TRBD2 (5 bases). Germline values: CDR1 SGHTA, CDR2 FQGNSA. CDR3 size: 19 residues. Trimming removed 1 base at V and 0 bases at J, with 19 bases between.

The rearrangement joins TRBV30 to TRBJ1-5; D call uncertain. The CDR3 loop spans 14 amino acids. Germline V gene data show CDR1 as GTSNPN and CDR2 as SVGIG (reference sequence). V lost 1 base and J lost 0, with 7 bases in between. The CDR3 reads CAWSGKNSNQPQHF. The DNA of the CDR3 is TGTGCCTGGAGTGGAAAGAATAGCAATCAGCCCCAGCATTTT.

This clone was detected only a few times. The chain uses TRBV28 and TRBJ1-5; D remains ambiguous. Germline V CDR1 and CDR2: MDHEN, SYDVKM. The CDR3 extends over 14 amino acids. The V end was cut by 7 bases, the J end by 0 bases, with 10 bases between. The CDR3, as DNA: TGTGCCAGCATCGGGCCTTATAGCAATCAGCCCCAGCATTTT. Translated: CASIGPYSNQPQHF. The whole variable domain, remainder taken from reference TRBV28 and TRBJ1-5, is DVKVTQSSRYLVKRTGEKVFLECVQDMDHENMFWYRQDPGLGLRLIYFSYDVKMKEKGDIPEGYSVSREKKERFSLILESASTNQTSMYLCASIGPYSNQPQHFGDGTRLSIL.

This clone showed up just a few times. As DNA, the CDR3 is TGTGCCAGCAGGGGATCGGGCCTCAACACTGAAGCTTTCTTT. The encoded protein is CASRGSGLNTEAFF. This chain links TRBV7-9 with TRBJ1-1; no clear D. The CDR3 has 14 residues. V was shortened by 6 bases and J by 2 bases, with 13 bases between the two germline ends. Looked up from germline, CDR1 is SEHNR and CDR2 is FQNEAQ (reference sequence). Combining the CDR3 with reference TRBV7-9 and TRBJ1-1 gives the whole variable domain DTGVSQNPRHKITKRGQNVTFRCDPISEHNRLYWYRQTLGQGPEFLTYFQNEAQLEKSRLLSDRFSAERPKGSFSTLEIQRTEQGDSAMYLCASRGSGLNTEAFFGQGTRLTVV.

This rearrangement joins TRBV24-1 to TRBJ2-7; D call uncertain. Germline V gene data show CDR1 as KGHDR and CDR2 as SFDVKD. The V gene lost 4 bases and the J gene lost 5 bases, with 11 bases spanning the gap. The CDR3 sequence is 13 residues long. CDR3: CATSDATDHEQYF. CDR3 in DNA: TGTGCCACCAGTGACGCGACTGATCACGAGCAGTACTTC.

The gene calls are TRBV5-4 and TRBJ2-7; D perhaps matches TRBD2 (5 bases). The CDR3 has 15 amino acids. The germline CDR1 and CDR2 sequences are SGHNT and YYREEE (reference sequence). Trimming shortened V by 0 bases and J by 0 bases, and 10 bases separated the two germline ends. For the CDR3, the DNA is TGTGCCAGCAGCTTGGTGTCGGGAAGCTCCTACGAGCAGTACTTC. Its protein product is CASSLVSGSSYEQYF.

The V call is TRBV28, the J call TRBJ1-2; D ambiguous. CDR3 length equals 13 residues. Germline CDR1 and CDR2: MDHEN and SYDVKM. V dropped 7 bases and J dropped 5 bases, with 14 bases sitting between them. The CDR3 DNA follows: TGTGCCAGCAAAGAAGGCGGCTTGTATGGCTACACCTTC. Translated: CASKEGGLYGYTF.

The V call is TRBV5-5, the J call TRBJ1-1; 7 bases line up with TRBD1. Germline values: CDR1 SGHKS, CDR2 YYEKEE (reference sequence). This CDR3 is 15 amino acids long. V was clipped by 3 bases and J by 0 bases; unmatched bases: 5. The CDR3 DNA sequence: TGTGCCAGCAGCTCGATCGGACAGGTGAACACTGAAGCTTTCTTT. It translates to CASSSIGQVNTEAFF.

The V and J genes are TRBV12-3 or TRBV12-4 and TRBJ2-5; D is unclear. The length of the CDR3 is 11 residues. Trimming removed 5 bases from V and 5 bases from J, with 6 bases in between. The DNA for the CDR3 is TGTGCCAGCAGTCCCTGGGAGACCCAGTACTTC. Amino acid sequence: CASSPWETQYF.

This chain joins TRBV30 and TRBJ1-5; TRBD1 matches 11 bases. The CDR3 has 15 amino acids. CDR1 and CDR2 (germline): GTSNPN, SVGIG (reference sequence). With 3 bases clipped from V and 7 bases from J, the junction kept 8 bases outside the gene matches. The DNA of the CDR3 is TGTGCCTGGAGAGCCGGGACAGGGGGACGACAGCCCCAGCATTTT. Protein product: CAWRAGTGGRQPQHF.

The gene calls are TRBV10-3 and TRBJ1-1; D call uncertain. Germline CDR1 and CDR2: ENHRY and SYGVKD. V was pared by 2 bases and J by 1 base, with 5 bases between. The CDR3 is 13 amino acids. The CDR3 sequence: CAISEEPNTEAFF. The CDR3 DNA sequence: TGTGCCATCAGTGAGGAACCGAACACTGAAGCTTTCTTT.